Each of the 23 T cell receptor beta chains below was sequenced from the same sample in a study of T-cell memory formation after mild COVID-19. TCRdb reprocessed the 5' RACE reads via MiXCR and lists one record per CDR3 protein. The sample carries approximately 250,000 distinct CDR3 sequences, approximately 15% recorded once. Material for sequencing was PBMCs or a T cell subset sorted from them (not recorded which). These TCRs come from an adult woman who had mild COVID-19 (a few samples of this study predate the infection). Cell type and time point are not known.

The rearrangement uses TRBV5-6 and TRBJ2-3; either TRBD1 or TRBD2 may supply D (6 bases each). CDR3 length: 17 amino acids. The V end was cut by 0 bases, the J end by 1 base, with 15 bases between. CDR1 and CDR2 (germline): SGHDT, YYEEEE. The chain's CDR3 is CASSLAWGARGTDTQYF. The CDR3 bases are TGTGCCAGCAGCTTGGCCTGGGGGGCAAGGGGCACAGATACGCAGTATTTT.

This clonotype was observed a handful of times. The chain's CDR3 is CASAAASGGSYEQYF. The CDR3, as DNA: TGTGCCAGCGCGGCGGCTAGCGGGGGTTCCTACGAGCAGTACTTC. The chain carries TRBV12-3 or TRBV12-4 and TRBJ2-7; 10 nucleotides align to TRBD2. Losses at the gene ends were 8 bases for V and 1 base for J; bases not matched to a gene: 8. The CDR3 has 15 amino acids.

At least ten counts were recorded for this clonotype. For the CDR3, the DNA is TGTGCCAGCAGTCCAGGAGCCACTAGCGGGTACTACGAGCAGTACTTC. This codes for CASSPGATSGYYEQYF. The chain has TRBV12-3 or TRBV12-4 and TRBJ2-7, with TRBD2 matching 9 bases. The V and J ends lost 5 bases and 3 bases, in that order; junction bases with no gene match: 11. This CDR3 spans 16 amino acids.

This clonotype appeared a few times. This chain connects TRBV5-1 to TRBJ2-7; D tentatively reads TRBD1 or TRBD2 (5 bases each). Germline values: CDR1 SGHRS, CDR2 YFSETQ. The CDR3 has 15 amino acids. V was trimmed by 0 bases and J by 2 bases, leaving 12 bases between them. CDR3 protein: CASSLGGTPTYEQYF. CDR3 nucleotides: TGCGCCAGCAGCTTGGGGGGGACCCCCACCTACGAGCAGTACTTC.

This clonotype was picked up a small number of times. The genes are TRBV24-1 and TRBJ2-2; D tentatively reads TRBD1 or TRBD2 (5 bases each). There are 14 residues in the CDR3. Trimming removed 9 bases at V and 2 bases at J, with 12 bases between. The germline CDR1 and CDR2 sequences are KGHDR and SFDVKD. DNA for the CDR3: TGTGCCACCGAACGGGACGTCAACACCGGGGAGCTGTTTTTT. Its translation: CATERDVNTGELFF.

In its sample, this clonotype was seen a few times. This chain joins TRBV9 and TRBJ2-1; D is undetermined. V gave up 2 bases and J gave up 4 bases, with 13 bases separating them. Germline CDR1 reads SGDLS; CDR2 reads YYNGEE. The CDR3 is 15 amino acids. The chain's CDR3 is CASSVESLGYNEQFF. CDR3 coding DNA: TGTGCCAGCAGCGTGGAATCCCTGGGGTACAATGAGCAGTTCTTC.

This clonotype was seen a handful of times. The rearrangement joins TRBV5-1 to TRBJ2-7; no clear D. The CDR3 length is 13 residues. Trimming stripped 0 bases from V and 7 bases from J, with 11 bases between. Germline values: CDR1 SGHRS, CDR2 YFSETQ. DNA for the CDR3: TGCGCCAGCAGCTTGGGTTGGACGGAAGAGCAGTACTTC. The encoded protein is CASSLGWTEEQYF.

The genes are TRBV4-1 and TRBJ2-3; 11 bases fit TRBD2. Germline V CDR1 and CDR2: MGHRA, YSYEKL. Germline trimming cut 3 bases from V and 5 bases from J; bases unmatched to any gene: 10. The CDR3 extends over 17 amino acids. In DNA, the CDR3 is TGCGCCAGCAGCCAGGCATCCGGGACTAGCGGAAAAGATACGCAGTATTTT. It specifies CASSQASGTSGKDTQYF.

This clonotype was counted between two and nine times. The chain links TRBV30 to TRBJ1-4; the D is unclear. Trimming stripped 2 bases from V and 6 bases from J, with 19 bases between. The germline V gene encodes CDR1 GTSNPN and CDR2 SVGIG (reference sequence). The CDR3 loop spans 16 amino acids. The chain's CDR3 is CAWSPAVRARDEKLFF. The CDR3 bases are TGTGCCTGGAGTCCCGCCGTGAGGGCGAGGGATGAAAAACTGTTTTTT.

This clonotype has more than one count but fewer than ten. The chain recombines TRBV27 with TRBJ2-7, with D possibly matching TRBD1 (6 bases). CDR3 length: 13 residues. The germline V and J ends were trimmed by 5 bases and 7 bases, with 15 bases remaining between them. Looked up from germline, CDR1 is MNHEY and CDR2 is SMNVEV (reference sequence). CDR3 protein: CASSILVQGEQYF. As DNA, the CDR3 is TGTGCCAGCAGTATTCTGGTTCAGGGGGAGCAGTACTTC.

The chain carries TRBV6-1 and TRBJ1-4; 8 bases are shared with TRBD1. The CDR3 is made up of 14 amino acids. Unmatched junction bases numbered 5, after V lost 4 bases and J lost 7 bases. CDR1 is MNHNS and CDR2 is SASEGT in the germline V gene. The DNA of the CDR3 is TGTGCCAGCAGTGCGGACAGGGAGAGTGAAAAACTGTTTTTT. Its protein is CASSADRESEKLFF.

This clonotype was seen more than once but under ten times. The chain combines TRBV7-3 with TRBJ2-6; D uncertain. The CDR3 is 16 amino acids. Per the germline V gene, CDR1 is SGHTA and CDR2 is FQGTGA. Trimming shortened V by 4 bases and J by 2 bases, and 12 bases separated the two germline ends. The CDR3 DNA follows: TGTGCCAGCAGCTCCACGTCCAATCCTGGGGCCAACGTCCTGACTTTC. Amino acids: CASSSTSNPGANVLTF.

In its sample, this clonotype was seen many times. V usage is TRBV7-8 and J usage is TRBJ1-1; D remains unclear. V was pared by 7 bases and J by 0 bases, with 9 bases between. From germline, CDR1 is SGHVS and CDR2 FQNEAQ. The CDR3 sequence is 13 residues long. Here the CDR3 DNA reads TGTGCCAGCACCCTTTTCGTGAACACTGAAGCTTTCTTT. This translates into CASTLFVNTEAFF. The full variable domain, its missing parts supplied by reference TRBV7-8 and TRBJ1-1, is GAGVSQSPRYKVAKRGQDVALRCDPISGHVSLFWYQQALGQGPEFLTYFQNEAQLDKSGLPSDRFFAERPEGSVSTLKIQRTQQEDSAVYLCASTLFVNTEAFFGQGTRLTVV.

The chain couples TRBV12-3 or TRBV12-4 to TRBJ2-1, with a possible D match to TRBD2 (6 bases). The CDR3 runs 15 residues. With 1 base removed from V and 2 bases from J, the gap between germline ends came to 9 bases. CDR3 in amino acids: CASSLGGEAYNEQFF. The CDR3 DNA is TGTGCCAGCAGTTTAGGCGGGGAAGCCTACAATGAGCAGTTCTTC.

This clonotype was picked up many times. The rearrangement links TRBV12-3 or TRBV12-4 to TRBJ2-3; a possible D gene is TRBD2 (6 bases). CDR3 length: 14 amino acids. The germline V and J ends were trimmed by 3 bases and 4 bases, with 11 bases remaining between them. The CDR3 DNA follows: TGTGCCAGCAGTTTTGGAGGGACCCCAGATACGCAGTATTTT. Amino acids: CASSFGGTPDTQYF.

This clonotype was seen a handful of times. This chain uses TRBV7-9 with TRBJ1-1; 7 bases are shared with TRBD1. The CDR3 length is 15 residues. Germline lookup yields CDR1 SEHNR and CDR2 FQNEAQ (reference sequence). Germline trimming cut 5 bases from V and 6 bases from J; bases unmatched to any gene: 12. CDR3 in amino acids: CASSQLMRGLPEAFF. CDR3 nucleotide sequence: TGTGCCAGCAGCCAACTTATGAGGGGGCTCCCTGAAGCTTTCTTT.

The chain has TRBV7-2 and TRBJ2-3; D is unclear. CDR3 size: 13 residues. Looked up from germline, CDR1 is SGHTA and CDR2 is FQGNSA. The V and J ends lost 1 base and 5 bases respectively, with 7 bases between them. CDR3 residues: CASSLGILDTQYF. The DNA of the CDR3 is TGTGCCAGCAGCTTAGGTATTTTAGATACGCAGTATTTT.

This clonotype has only a few counts. This chain joins TRBV5-1 and TRBJ2-7; D might be TRBD1 or TRBD2, each matching 6 bases. Germline V gene lookup returns CDR1 SGHRS and CDR2 YFSETQ. The ends were cut back, 1 base at V and 0 bases at J, with 8 bases in the middle. CDR3 length: 14 residues. The CDR3 DNA follows: TGCGCCAGCAGCTTGCCGGGGGCCTCCTACGAGCAGTACTTC. Its protein product is CASSLPGASYEQYF.

The J gene is TRBJ1-1, the V gene TRBV7-2; TRBD1 aligns across 8 bases. The CDR3 totals 16 residues. V dropped 1 base and J dropped 5; count of bases not matched to a gene: 9. Germline values: CDR1 SGHTA, CDR2 FQGNSA. CDR3 sequence (DNA): TGTGCCAGCAGCTTAGGCGGCAGGGGGCTGGGGACTGAAGCTTTCTTT. The encoded protein is CASSLGGRGLGTEAFF.

The gene calls are TRBV6-1 and TRBJ2-7, with no clear D. CDR1 and CDR2 from the germline V gene are MNHNS and SASEGT. V was cut by 4 bases and J by 1 base, with 8 bases left in between. This CDR3 region has 13 residues. Written as DNA, the CDR3 is TGTGCCAGCAGTGTGGCAGATTCCTACGAGCAGTACTTC. It yields the protein CASSVADSYEQYF.

The V call is TRBV20-1, the J call TRBJ2-1; 7 bases are a match to TRBD2. Germline V gene data show CDR1 as DFQATT and CDR2 as SNEGSKA (reference sequence). The CDR3 runs to 14 residues. Germline trimming cut 4 bases from V and 10 bases from J; bases unmatched to any gene: 13. CDR3 loop: CSAIGTNRNGEQFF. DNA of the CDR3: TGCAGTGCTATAGGGACTAACCGAAACGGGGAGCAGTTCTTC.

This clonotype was observed a handful of times. The rearrangement uses TRBV3-1 and TRBJ1-2; weak D call: TRBD1 (6 bases). The CDR3 sequence is 16 residues long. Looked up from germline, CDR1 is LGHDT and CDR2 is YNNKEL (reference sequence). Trimming left V 4 bases short and J 7 bases short, with 22 bases between. The CDR3: CASSREQTGLTGGYTF. CDR3 DNA sequence: TGTGCCAGCAGCCGGGAGCAGACAGGCCTTACAGGTGGCTACACCTTC.

This chain connects TRBV24-1 to TRBJ2-6, with D possibly being TRBD1 (6 bases). Germline lookup yields CDR1 KGHDR and CDR2 SFDVKD. The CDR3 length is 14 residues. The V end was cut by 4 bases, the J end by 5 bases, with 8 bases between. CDR3 sequence reads: CATSEGGRANVLTF. The CDR3 DNA sequence: TGTGCCACCAGTGAAGGGGGAAGGGCCAACGTCCTGACTTTC.